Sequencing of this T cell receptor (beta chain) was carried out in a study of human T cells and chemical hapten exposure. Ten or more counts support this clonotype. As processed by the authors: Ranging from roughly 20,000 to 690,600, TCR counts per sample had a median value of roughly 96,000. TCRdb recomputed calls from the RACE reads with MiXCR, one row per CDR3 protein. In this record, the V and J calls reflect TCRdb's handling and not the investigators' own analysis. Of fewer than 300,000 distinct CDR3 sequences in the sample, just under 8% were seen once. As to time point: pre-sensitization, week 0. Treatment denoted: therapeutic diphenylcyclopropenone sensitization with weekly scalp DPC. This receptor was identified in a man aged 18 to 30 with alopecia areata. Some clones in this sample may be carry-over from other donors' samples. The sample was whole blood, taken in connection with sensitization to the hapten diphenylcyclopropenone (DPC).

The CDR3 sequence is CASGPGRFSTEAFF. The CDR3 coding sequence is TGTGCTTCCGGCCCGGGCAGATTCAGCACTGAAGCTTTCTTT. The V and J genes are TRBV7-9 and TRBJ1-1; no firm D call. CDR3 size: 14 residues. CDR1 is SEHNR and CDR2 is FQNEAQ in the germline V gene (reference sequence).